This entry concerns a single T cell receptor (beta chain). No antigen is known for it. No much larger clonotype is one base removed from it; base qualities were not supplied. The library was obtained by the immunoSEQ multiplex PCR assay. TCRdb limited this immuneACCESS table to in-frame rearrangements with V and J called. A share of clones is missing; checked studies link under half to unresolved V genes, and the rest is unexplained. The sample table holds more than 60,000 clones, of which around 86% were seen once. The ten top clones hold roughly a tenth of the sample. This specimen comes from a study of control samples from healthy donors and cancer patients (dated by TCRdb to between 2020 and 2021). Counted from cysteine to phenylalanine, this CDR3 has 13 amino acids. Only the CDR3 region is kept as DNA, spanning 39 bases read in frame from base 1. V lost 2 bases and J lost 7 bases; the stretch between them is 9 bases long. The germline V gene (reference sequence) provides CDR1 GTSNPN and CDR2 SVGIG.

The sequenced sample was PBMCs. This TCR was recovered from a woman aged 45-60 years with colorectal cancer. Rearrangement joined TRBV30 to TRBJ1-6; 5 matching bases give a weak D call of TRBD1. The CDR3 region reads CAWSTGGNSPLHF. The sequenced DNA: TGTGCCTGGAGTACAGGTGGAAATTCACCCCTCCACTTT.